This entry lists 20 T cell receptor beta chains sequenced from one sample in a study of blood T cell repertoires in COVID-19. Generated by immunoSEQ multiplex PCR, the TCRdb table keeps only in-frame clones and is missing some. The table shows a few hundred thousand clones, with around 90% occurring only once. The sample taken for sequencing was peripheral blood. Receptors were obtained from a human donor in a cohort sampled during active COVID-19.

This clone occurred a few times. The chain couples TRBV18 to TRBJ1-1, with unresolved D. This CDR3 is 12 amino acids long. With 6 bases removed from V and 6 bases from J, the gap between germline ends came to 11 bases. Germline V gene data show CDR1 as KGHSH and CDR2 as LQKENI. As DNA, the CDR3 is TGTGCCAGCTCCAAGACGGGGTCTGAAGCTTTCTTT. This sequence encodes CASSKTGSEAFF.

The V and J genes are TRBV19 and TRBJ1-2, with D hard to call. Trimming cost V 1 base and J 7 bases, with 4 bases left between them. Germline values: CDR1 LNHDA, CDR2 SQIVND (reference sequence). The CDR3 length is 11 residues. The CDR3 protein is CASSIGAGYTF. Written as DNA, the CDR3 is TGTGCCAGTAGTATAGGCGCTGGCTACACCTTC.

CDR3 sequence reads: CASSPVAGAGEQYF. The CDR3 nucleotides read TGCGCCAGCAGCCCGGTGGCAGGGGCTGGCGAGCAGTACTTC. J is TRBJ2-7 and V is TRBV5-1; TRBD1 is a possible D gene (6 bases). Germline V gene data show CDR1 as SGHRS and CDR2 as YFSETQ. There are 14 residues in the CDR3. Trimming took off 4 bases at V and 6 bases at J, with 17 bases between the two ends.

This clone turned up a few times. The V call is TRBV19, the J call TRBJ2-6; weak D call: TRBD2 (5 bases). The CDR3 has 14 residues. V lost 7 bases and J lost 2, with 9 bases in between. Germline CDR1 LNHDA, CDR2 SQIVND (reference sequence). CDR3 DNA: TGTGCCAGTAATCGGGGTGCTGGGGCCAACGTCCTGACTTTC. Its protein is CASNRGAGANVLTF.

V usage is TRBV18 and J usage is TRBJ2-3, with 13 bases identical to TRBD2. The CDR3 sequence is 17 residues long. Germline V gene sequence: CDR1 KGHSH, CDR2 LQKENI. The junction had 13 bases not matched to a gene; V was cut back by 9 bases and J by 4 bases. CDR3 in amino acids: CASTPAGLAGRADTQYF. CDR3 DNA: TGTGCCAGTACCCCAGCGGGACTAGCGGGACGAGCAGATACGCAGTATTTT.

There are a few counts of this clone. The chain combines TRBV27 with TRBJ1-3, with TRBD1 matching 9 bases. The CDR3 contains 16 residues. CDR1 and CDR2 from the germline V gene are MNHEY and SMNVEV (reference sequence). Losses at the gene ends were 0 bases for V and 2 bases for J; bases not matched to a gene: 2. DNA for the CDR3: TGTGCCAGCAGTTTATCGGGGACAGGGCCTGGAAACACCATATATTTT. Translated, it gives CASSLSGTGPGNTIYF.

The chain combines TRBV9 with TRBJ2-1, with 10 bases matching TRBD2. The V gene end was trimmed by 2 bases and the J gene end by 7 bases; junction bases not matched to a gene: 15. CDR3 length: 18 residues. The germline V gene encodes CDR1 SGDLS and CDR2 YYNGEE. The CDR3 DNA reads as TGTGCCAGCAGCGTTACTAGCGGGGTGCAGGGCCTCTGGAATGAGCAGTTCTTC. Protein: CASSVTSGVQGLWNEQFF.

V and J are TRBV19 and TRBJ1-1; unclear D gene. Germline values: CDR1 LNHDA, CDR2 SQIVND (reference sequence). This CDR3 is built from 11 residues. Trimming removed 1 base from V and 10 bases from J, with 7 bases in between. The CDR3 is CASSIGGSAFF. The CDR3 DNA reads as TGTGCCAGTAGTATAGGAGGTTCAGCTTTCTTT.

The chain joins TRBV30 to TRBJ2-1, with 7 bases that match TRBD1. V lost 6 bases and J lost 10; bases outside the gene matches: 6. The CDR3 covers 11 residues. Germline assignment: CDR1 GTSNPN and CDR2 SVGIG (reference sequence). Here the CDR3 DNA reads TGTGCCTGCGAGGGGGCTGCCGAGCAGTTCTTC. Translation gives CACEGAAEQFF.

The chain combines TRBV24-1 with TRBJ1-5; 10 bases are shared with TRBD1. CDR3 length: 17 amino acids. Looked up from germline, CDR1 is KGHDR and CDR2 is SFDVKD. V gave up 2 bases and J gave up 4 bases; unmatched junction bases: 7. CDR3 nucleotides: TGTGCCACCAGTGATTCTGCCGGGACAGGGGAAAATCAGCCCCAGCATTTT. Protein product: CATSDSAGTGENQPQHF.

CDR3 nucleotide sequence: TGTGCCAGTCACGACGGCAGCGGGGGAGGGAATGAGCAGTTCTTC. This encodes CASHDGSGGGNEQFF. The rearrangement joins TRBV19 to TRBJ2-1; 8 nucleotides line up with TRBD2. J lost 7 bases, V lost 8 bases, and 13 bases had no gene match. Looked up from germline, CDR1 is LNHDA and CDR2 is SQIVND (reference sequence). The CDR3 has 15 amino acids.

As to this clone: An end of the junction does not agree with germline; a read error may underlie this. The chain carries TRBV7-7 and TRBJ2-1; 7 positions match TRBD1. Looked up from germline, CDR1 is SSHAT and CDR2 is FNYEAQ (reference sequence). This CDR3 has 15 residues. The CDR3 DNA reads TGTGCTAGCAGCTTAGGGAGTAGTCAGGGGGATGAGCAGTTCTTC. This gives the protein CASSLGSSQGDEQFF.

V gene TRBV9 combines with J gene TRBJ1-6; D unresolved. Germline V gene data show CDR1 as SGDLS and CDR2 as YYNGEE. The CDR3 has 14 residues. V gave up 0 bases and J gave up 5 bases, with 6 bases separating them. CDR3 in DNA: TGTGCCAGCAGCGTAGCACGGGATAATTCACCCCTCCACTTT. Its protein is CASSVARDNSPLHF.

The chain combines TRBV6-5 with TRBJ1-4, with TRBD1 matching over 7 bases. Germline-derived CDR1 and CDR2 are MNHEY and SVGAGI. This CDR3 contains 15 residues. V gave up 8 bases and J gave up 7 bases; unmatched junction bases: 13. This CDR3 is CASSQTGAEAEKLFF. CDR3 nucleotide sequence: TGTGCCAGCTCTCAAACAGGGGCTGAGGCTGAAAAACTGTTTTTT.

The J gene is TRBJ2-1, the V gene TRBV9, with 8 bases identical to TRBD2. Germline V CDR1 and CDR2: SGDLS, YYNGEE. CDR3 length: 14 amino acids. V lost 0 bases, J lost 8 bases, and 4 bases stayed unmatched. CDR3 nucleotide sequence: TGTGCCAGCAGCGTAGTAGCGGGGTTGGATGAGCAGTTCTTC. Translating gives CASSVVAGLDEQFF. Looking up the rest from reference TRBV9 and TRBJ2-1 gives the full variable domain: DSGVTQTPKHLITATGQRVTLRCSPRSGDLSVYWYQQSLDQGLQFLIQYYNGEERAKGNILERFSAQQFPDLHSELNLSSLELGDSALYFCASSVVAGLDEQFFGPGTRLTVL.

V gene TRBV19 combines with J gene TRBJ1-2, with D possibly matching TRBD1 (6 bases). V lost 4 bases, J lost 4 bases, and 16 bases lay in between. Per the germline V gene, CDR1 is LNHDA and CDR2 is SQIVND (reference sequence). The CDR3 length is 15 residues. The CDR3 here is CASSTGQWLPYGYTF. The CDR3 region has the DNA TGTGCCAGTAGTACCGGACAGTGGTTGCCCTATGGCTACACCTTC.

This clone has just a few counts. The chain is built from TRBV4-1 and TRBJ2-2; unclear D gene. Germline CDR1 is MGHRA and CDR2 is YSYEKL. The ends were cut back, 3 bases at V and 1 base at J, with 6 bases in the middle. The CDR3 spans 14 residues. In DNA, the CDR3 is TGCGCCAGCAGCCACCCAAAGAACACCGGGGAGCTGTTTTTT. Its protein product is CASSHPKNTGELFF.

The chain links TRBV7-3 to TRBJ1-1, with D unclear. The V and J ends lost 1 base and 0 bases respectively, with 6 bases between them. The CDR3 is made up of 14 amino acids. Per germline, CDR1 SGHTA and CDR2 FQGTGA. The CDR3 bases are TGTGCCAGCAGCTTAAATGCGGTGAACACTGAAGCTTTCTTT. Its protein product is CASSLNAVNTEAFF.

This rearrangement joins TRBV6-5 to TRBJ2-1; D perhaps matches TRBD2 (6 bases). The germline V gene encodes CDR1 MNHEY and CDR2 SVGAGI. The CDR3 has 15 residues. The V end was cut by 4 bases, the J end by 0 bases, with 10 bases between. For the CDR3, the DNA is TGTGCCAGCAGTTTAGCGGAAAGCTCCTACAATGAGCAGTTCTTC. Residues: CASSLAESSYNEQFF.

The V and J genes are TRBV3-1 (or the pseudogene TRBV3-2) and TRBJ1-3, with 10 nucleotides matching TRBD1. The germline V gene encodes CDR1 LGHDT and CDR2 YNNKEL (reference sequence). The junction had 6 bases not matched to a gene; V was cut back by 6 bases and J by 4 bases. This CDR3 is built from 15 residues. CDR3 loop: CASRSGQGDGNTIYF. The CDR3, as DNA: TGTGCCAGCAGGAGCGGACAGGGGGACGGAAACACCATATATTTT.